Presented here are 25 T cell receptor beta chains from one specimen sequenced in a study of cytomegalovirus exposure and HLA in healthy donors (dated by TCRdb to about 2017). Libraries came from the immunoSEQ multiplex PCR assay. For the multiplex PCR, a mixture combining 60 forward primers for TCR Vbeta segments and 13 reverse primers for TCR Jbeta segments was used. Drawn from immuneACCESS, this table holds only the in-frame rearrangements with V and J called that TCRdb kept. Clones are partly lost; checked studies trace under half to an unresolved V gene and leave the rest unexplained. This sample has nearly 110,000 clones in its table, and around 73% of those were observed once. The ten top clones hold 7.8% of the sample. The sequenced sample was PBMCs. These receptors all stem from a man aged 30 to 45 in good health and CMV-seronegative.

The chain uses TRBV29-1 and TRBJ2-5; D unresolved. The CDR3 is 12 amino acids. The germline V and J ends were trimmed by 3 bases and 6 bases, with 11 bases remaining between them. Germline V gives CDR1 SQVTM, CDR2 ANQGSEA. This chain's CDR3 is CSVESVAKTQYF. Written as DNA, the CDR3 is TGCAGCGTTGAGAGCGTTGCGAAGACCCAGTACTTC.

The chain couples TRBV30 to TRBJ2-7; 11 nucleotides match TRBD2. The CDR3 covers 13 residues. The V segment lost 3 bases and the J segment 6 bases; nucleotides outside the gene matches: 4. The V gene's germline CDR1 is GTSNPN and CDR2 SVGIG (reference sequence). This CDR3 is CAWSRLAGGEQYF. The CDR3 nucleotides read TGTGCCTGGAGCCGGCTAGCGGGAGGCGAGCAGTACTTC.

This rearrangement joins TRBV5-1 to TRBJ1-6; 7 nucleotides agree with TRBD1. Unmatched junction bases numbered 4, after V lost 4 bases and J lost 0 bases. CDR1 and CDR2 (germline): SGHRS, YFSETQ. The CDR3 runs to 16 residues. The CDR3 DNA follows: TGCGCCAGCAGCCGGACAGGCTTCTCCTATAATTCACCCCTCCACTTT. Amino acids: CASSRTGFSYNSPLHF.

The chain recombines TRBV28 with TRBJ2-7, with D possibly TRBD1 on 7 matching bases. This CDR3 has 12 residues. Trimming left V 6 bases short and J 5 bases short, with 11 bases between. CDR1 and CDR2 (germline): MDHEN, SYDVKM. As DNA, the CDR3 is TGTGCCAGCAGGACAGGGAGGAACGAGCAGTACTTC. As protein: CASRTGRNEQYF.

The V call is TRBV9, the J call TRBJ1-1, with D unresolved. The CDR3 extends over 16 amino acids. V dropped 4 bases and J dropped 4 bases, with 20 bases sitting between them. Germline assignment: CDR1 SGDLS and CDR2 YYNGEE. DNA for the CDR3: TGTGCCAGCAGCTTCCAGTTAGGCGGCATGGGCACTGAAGCTTTCTTT. Translated: CASSFQLGGMGTEAFF.

The J gene is TRBJ1-6, the V gene TRBV30, with D tentatively TRBD1 (6 bases). The CDR3 spans 14 residues. V was shortened by 4 bases and J by 5 bases, with 12 bases between the two germline ends. Germline assignment: CDR1 GTSNPN and CDR2 SVGIG (reference sequence). The CDR3 sequence is CAWIPGHHNSPLHF. CDR3 coding DNA: TGTGCCTGGATTCCGGGACACCATAATTCACCCCTCCACTTT.

The chain couples TRBV6-6 to TRBJ2-7; maybe TRBD1 (7 bases). With 8 bases removed from V and 0 bases from J, the gap between germline ends came to 17 bases. From germline, CDR1 is MNHNY and CDR2 SVGAGI (reference sequence). The CDR3 has 15 residues. CDR3 in amino acids: CASLGGGSSSYEQYF. The CDR3 bases are TGTGCCAGCCTTGGAGGGGGCTCATCCTCCTACGAGCAGTACTTC.

The chain has TRBV27 and TRBJ1-5; possible D gene TRBD1, 5 bases. CDR1 is MNHEY, CDR2 SMNVEV, per germline (reference sequence). This CDR3 has 13 amino acids. Trimming shortened V by 4 bases and J by 6 bases, and 10 bases separated the two germline ends. CDR3 DNA: TGTGCCAGCAGTTCGCGCAGGGCTCAGCCCCAGCATTTT. Its protein product is CASSSRRAQPQHF.

V and J are TRBV28 and TRBJ2-4, with 9 bases identical to TRBD2. V trimming: 4 bases; J trimming: 6 bases; junction bases outside the gene matches: 7. Germline lookup yields CDR1 MDHEN and CDR2 SYDVKM. The CDR3 covers 15 residues. The CDR3 coding sequence is TGTGCCAGCAGTTCCTCGGGACTAGCAGTAAACATTCAGTACTTC. This gives the protein CASSSSGLAVNIQYF.

The chain couples TRBV19 to TRBJ2-1, with 8 bases matching TRBD2. V shed 4 bases and J 1 base; nucleotides not matched to a gene: 3. Germline loops: CDR1 LNHDA, CDR2 SQIVND (reference sequence). The CDR3 consists of 15 residues. The CDR3 loop is CASSRRGGSYNEQFF. CDR3 in DNA: TGTGCCAGTAGTAGACGGGGGGGGTCCTACAATGAGCAGTTCTTC.

The chain uses TRBV19 and TRBJ1-5; 8 bases line up with TRBD1. In germline, CDR1 is LNHDA, CDR2 SQIVND (reference sequence). V lost 1 base to trimming and J lost 4 bases; unmatched junction nucleotides: 3. The CDR3 consists of 15 residues. In nucleotides, the CDR3 is TGTGCCAGTAGTATAGGGACAGGGCGGAATCAGCCCCAGCATTTT. Encoded protein: CASSIGTGRNQPQHF.

The chain links TRBV30 to TRBJ2-7; D ambiguous. In germline, CDR1 is GTSNPN, CDR2 SVGIG (reference sequence). Trimming took 2 bases from V and 6 from J, leaving 8 bases between them. CDR3 length equals 11 residues. CDR3 residues: CAWSPLGEQYF. CDR3 sequence (DNA): TGTGCCTGGAGTCCACTTGGCGAGCAGTACTTC.

The chain carries TRBV7-8 and TRBJ1-1; maybe TRBD1 (6 bases). V was shortened by 5 bases and J by 3 bases, with 13 bases between the two germline ends. Germline values: CDR1 SGHVS, CDR2 FQNEAQ. The CDR3 runs 14 residues. The CDR3 coding sequence is TGTGCCAGCAGCGACTCAGGGGTGGACACTGAAGCTTTCTTT. Residues: CASSDSGVDTEAFF.

The CDR3 region has the DNA TGTGCCTGGACGGGACAGTCTAATTCACCCCTCCACTTT. Encoded protein: CAWTGQSNSPLHF. V gene TRBV30 combines with J gene TRBJ1-6; the match to TRBD1 covers 7 bases. The germline gives CDR1 GTSNPN, CDR2 SVGIG (reference sequence). The CDR3 is made up of 13 amino acids. The V segment lost 4 bases and the J segment 6 bases; nucleotides outside the gene matches: 3. Full variable domain (outside the CDR3, taken from reference TRBV30 and TRBJ1-6): SQTIHQWPATLVQPVGSPLSLECTVEGTSNPNLYWYRQAAGRGLQLLFYSVGIGQISSEVPQNLSASRPQDRQFILSSKKLLLSDSGFYLCAWTGQSNSPLHFGNGTRLTVT.

This sequence joins TRBV19 and TRBJ2-3, with D possibly matching TRBD2 (5 bases). The CDR3 runs 15 residues. Germline V lookup: CDR1 LNHDA, CDR2 SQIVND (reference sequence). V was shortened by 6 bases and J by 1 base, with 14 bases between the two germline ends. CDR3 DNA sequence: TGTGCCAGTAGGTTTAGAGGGATTGGCACAGATACGCAGTATTTT. Protein product: CASRFRGIGTDTQYF.

The chain has TRBV30 and TRBJ2-4; 13 nucleotides agree with TRBD2. Trimming took 0 bases from V and 5 from J; bases not matched to a gene: 1. The CDR3 covers 15 residues. CDR1 is GTSNPN and CDR2 is SVGIG in the germline V gene (reference sequence). The CDR3: CAWSVGTSGENIQYF. In nucleotides, the CDR3 is TGTGCCTGGAGTGTTGGGACTAGCGGGGAAAACATTCAGTACTTC.

The chain carries TRBV7-3 and TRBJ2-1, with D perhaps matching TRBD2 (6 bases). Germline loops: CDR1 SGHTA, CDR2 FQGTGA. This CDR3 is 15 amino acids long. The V end was cut by 5 bases, the J end by 5 bases, with 16 bases between. The CDR3 sequence: CASSLRWGDHNEQFF. In DNA, the CDR3 is TGTGCCAGCAGCCTCCGTTGGGGGGACCACAATGAGCAGTTCTTC.

This clone was seen more than once but under ten times. The rearrangement uses TRBV14 and TRBJ2-1, with D possibly TRBD2 on 7 matching bases. This CDR3 is 13 amino acids long. Trimming cost V 1 base and J 10 bases, with 11 bases left between them. Germline V gene lookup returns CDR1 SGHDN and CDR2 FVKESK. In DNA, the CDR3 is TGTGCCAGCAGCCAAGGGGGGGGCGACGAGCAGTTCTTC. Residues: CASSQGGGDEQFF.

The chain recombines TRBV30 with TRBJ1-3; D gene uncertain. Germline V gene lookup returns CDR1 GTSNPN and CDR2 SVGIG (reference sequence). The CDR3 spans 14 residues. Trimming cost V 7 bases and J 0 bases, with 13 bases left between them. CDR3 DNA: TGTGCCTTCAACCGATGGAGCTCTGGAAACACCATATATTTT. Its protein product is CAFNRWSSGNTIYF.

The V call is TRBV7-6, the J call TRBJ2-5; D gene uncertain. The germline CDR1 and CDR2 sequences are SGHVS and FNYEAQ. Trimming pared 6 bases from V and 2 bases from J, leaving 13 bases between. The CDR3 has 14 amino acids. CDR3 loop: CASRLRLSQETQYF. The CDR3 DNA reads TGTGCCAGCAGACTCAGGCTATCACAAGAGACCCAGTACTTC.

This clone was seen only a few times. V gene TRBV25-1 combines with J gene TRBJ2-1, with 8 bases that match TRBD2. The CDR3 spans 16 residues. V shed 6 bases, J shed 3 bases, and the junction held 10 bases outside the gene matches. Germline CDR1 and CDR2: MGHDK and SYGVNS. The CDR3: CASSARTSGHYNEQFF. The CDR3, as DNA: TGTGCCAGCAGCGCTCGAACTAGCGGACACTACAATGAGCAGTTCTTC.

The rearrangement joins TRBV6-1 to TRBJ2-5; 8 nucleotides line up with TRBD2. The assigned J gene may be wrong: the sequence end matches TRBJ2-7 better. This CDR3 has 13 amino acids. Germline assignment: CDR1 MNHNS and CDR2 SASEGT. Here the CDR3 reads CASSVGLAYEQYF. In DNA, the CDR3 is TGTGCCAGCAGTGTGGGACTAGCCTACGAGCAGTACTTC.

The chain carries TRBV4-2 and TRBJ1-1; D is undetermined. The CDR3 runs 16 residues. Trimming shortened V by 3 bases and J by 5 bases, and 19 bases separated the two germline ends. Germline V CDR1 and CDR2: LGHNA, YNFKEQ. In DNA, the CDR3 is TGTGCCAGCAGCCATGGGCTCGGGGAGGGTTGGACTGAAGCTTTCTTT. Amino acids: CASSHGLGEGWTEAFF.

This clone was seen a handful of times. Different DNA sequences within this sample yield the same CDR3. This chain uses TRBV18 with TRBJ2-5, with 8 bases matching TRBD1. CDR1 is KGHSH and CDR2 is LQKENI in the germline V gene. There are 14 residues in the CDR3. V lost 2 bases and J lost 3; bases outside the gene matches: 2. The CDR3 bases are TGTGCCAGCTCACCAACGACAGGGGAAGAGACCCAGTACTTC. Its protein is CASSPTTGEETQYF. Full variable domain (outside the CDR3, taken from reference TRBV18 and TRBJ2-5): NAGVMQNPRHLVRRRGQEARLRCSPMKGHSHVYWYRQLPEEGLKFMVYLQKENIIDESGMPKERFSAEFPKEGPSILRIQQVVRGDSAAYFCASSPTTGEETQYFGPGTRLLVL.

The chain couples TRBV6-5 to TRBJ2-2; the match to TRBD1 covers 9 bases. CDR3 size: 14 residues. The germline V gene has CDR1 MNHEY and CDR2 SVGAGI. The V gene end was trimmed by 5 bases and the J gene end by 5 bases; junction bases not matched to a gene: 3. In DNA, the CDR3 is TGTGCCAGCAGTAGGGACAGGGTTACCGGGGAGCTGTTTTTT. It yields the protein CASSRDRVTGELFF.